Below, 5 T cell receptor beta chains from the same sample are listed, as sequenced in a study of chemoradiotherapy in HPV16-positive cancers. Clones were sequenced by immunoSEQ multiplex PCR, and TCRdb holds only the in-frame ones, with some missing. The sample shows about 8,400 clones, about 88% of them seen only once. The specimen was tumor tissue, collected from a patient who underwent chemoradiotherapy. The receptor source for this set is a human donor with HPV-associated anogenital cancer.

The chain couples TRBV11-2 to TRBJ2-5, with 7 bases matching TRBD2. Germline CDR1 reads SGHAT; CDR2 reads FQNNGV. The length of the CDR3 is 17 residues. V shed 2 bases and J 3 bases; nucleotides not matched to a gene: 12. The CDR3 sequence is CASSLLLSGNIEETQYF. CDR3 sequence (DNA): TGTGCCAGCAGCTTATTGTTGAGCGGGAATATCGAAGAGACCCAGTACTTC.

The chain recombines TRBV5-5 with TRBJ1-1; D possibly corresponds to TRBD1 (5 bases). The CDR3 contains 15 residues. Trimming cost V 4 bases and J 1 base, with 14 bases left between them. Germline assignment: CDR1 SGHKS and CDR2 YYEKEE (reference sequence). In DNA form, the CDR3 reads TGTGCCAGCAGCAGAACCGGGACGGAGAACACTGAAGCTTTCTTT. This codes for CASSRTGTENTEAFF. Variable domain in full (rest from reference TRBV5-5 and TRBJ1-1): DAGVTQSPTHLIKTRGQQVTLRCSPISGHKSVSWYQQVLGQGPQFIFQYYEKEERGRGNFPDRFSARQFPNYSSELNVNALLLGDSALYLCASSRTGTENTEAFFGQGTRLTVV.

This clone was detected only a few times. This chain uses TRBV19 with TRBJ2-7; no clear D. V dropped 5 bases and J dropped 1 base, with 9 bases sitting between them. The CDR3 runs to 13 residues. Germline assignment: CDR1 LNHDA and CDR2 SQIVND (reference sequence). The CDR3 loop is CASSPSNSYEQYF. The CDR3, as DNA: TGTGCCAGTAGTCCCTCTAATTCCTACGAGCAGTACTTC.

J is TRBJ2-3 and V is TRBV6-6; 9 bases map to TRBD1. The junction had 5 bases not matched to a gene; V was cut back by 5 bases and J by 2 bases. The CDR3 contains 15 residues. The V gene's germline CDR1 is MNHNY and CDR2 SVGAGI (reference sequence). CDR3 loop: CASSGWTGVTDTQYF. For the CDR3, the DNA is TGTGCCAGCAGTGGTTGGACAGGGGTCACAGATACGCAGTATTTT.

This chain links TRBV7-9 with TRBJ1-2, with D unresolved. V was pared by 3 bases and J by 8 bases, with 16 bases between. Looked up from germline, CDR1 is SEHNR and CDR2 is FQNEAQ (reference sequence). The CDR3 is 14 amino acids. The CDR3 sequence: CASSLDYPMGGYTF. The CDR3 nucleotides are TGTGCCAGCAGCTTGGATTACCCAATGGGGGGCTACACCTTC.